This T cell receptor (beta chain) was recovered during a study of neoadjuvant anti-PD-1 for oral cavity cancer (dated by TCRdb to about 2021). With respect to the entire study: Three to four biweekly doses of nivolumab at 3 mg/kg were mostly administered to patients before curative-intent surgical resection. Responders were defined as patients with complete response, partial response or stable disease by RECIST 1.1; non-responders were defined as patients with progression. Patients without progression received a fourth nivolumab dose around day 43 and underwent definitive surgical resection on days 50-56. The parent correlative cohort had approximately twelve patients and a response rate of 33%. What the study reported, not specific to this receptor: A higher pretreatment blood Treg/Th17 ratio correlated with both higher pretreatment blood TCRbeta clonality and lower post-treatment tumor TCRbeta clonality. The TCR analyses had only a few patients in each response group, and the authors called for validation in larger cohorts. After neoadjuvant nivolumab, non-responders showed significantly higher T cell clonality (Gini index) in PBMCs than responders did.

PBMC libraries used mostly approximately 450 ng of input genomic DNA for deep sequencing, with six replicates per sample. The immunoSEQ hsTCRbeta kit was used to prepare TCRbeta libraries according to the manufacturer's instructions. An Illumina NovaSeq 6000 S4 flow cell was used to sequence the final libraries, which had first been combined to 3 nM. Turning to the authors' computational methods: The immunoSEQ Analyzer handled quality control and preprocessing of the raw data. The analysis was restricted to productive rearrangements, with each unique CDR3 amino acid sequence defining a clonotype. Repertoire clonality was estimated as the Gini-Simpson index, which was computed with the R package tcR. Student's t test was used to compare Gini indices, while Pearson correlation assessed associations with tumor size change. TCRdb took this table from immuneACCESS and kept in-frame rearrangements with V and J called. Such tables lack part of the clones; where checked against another copy, unresolved V genes explain under half of the gap, and the rest is unexplained. D and trimming were read from the DNA, whereas the V and J calls and clone size are those reported in that table. This sample is represented by approximately 74,000 clones; approximately 80% of them were singletons. The ten largest clones add up to 2.5% to 3.5% of the sample.

Counted from cysteine to phenylalanine, this CDR3 has 15 amino acids. CDR3 DNA only is kept here, 45 bases in frame from base 1. A distance of 10 bases separates the germline ends of V and J, which lose 2 bases and 2 bases respectively. CDR1 and CDR2 were assigned from the germline V gene as SGHDT and YYEEEE. The time point label for this specimen denotes: before neoadjuvant nivolumab. Patients were newly diagnosed with stage II-IVA oral cavity squamous cell carcinoma and had received no prior systemic or radiation treatment. The cohort was made up of patients with locally advanced, HPV-negative oral cavity squamous cell carcinoma. Peripheral blood mononuclear cells were analyzed directly and were not maintained or expanded in culture. Samples came from a longitudinal correlative study of a single-arm phase II trial of neoadjuvant nivolumab in oral cavity squamous cell carcinoma. Genomic DNA-based TCRbeta sequencing was performed on subject-matched pre- and post-treatment PBMCs and tumors from three responders and three non-responders. Peripheral blood mononuclear cells were collected once before nivolumab treatment and again after treatment, at the time of surgery. The Maxwell RSC DNA from Cells kit was used to extract genomic DNA from PBMCs.

Note on this clone: Its antigen is not yet known. No base quality values were provided; no much bigger clone lies one nucleotide off.

The rearrangement joined TRBV5-6 to TRBJ2-2, with the identity of the D gene unclear. This clonotype was sampled from a person aged 40-85 years with oral cavity squamous cell carcinoma. This material consisted of PBMCs, taken before nivolumab (anti-PD-1) treatment. The nucleotides read TGTGCCAGCAGCTTTAGAGCAGCAAACACCGGGGAGCTGTTTTTT. This sequence encodes CASSFRAANTGELFF. With all but the CDR3 taken from the reference TRBV5-6 and TRBJ2-2 genes, the full variable domain is: DAGVTQSPTHLIKTRGQQVTLRCSPKSGHDTVSWYQQALGQGPQFIFQYYEEEERQRGNFPDRFSGHQFPNYSSELNVNALLLGDSALYLCASSFRAANTGELFFGEGSRLTVL.